Reported below is one T cell receptor (beta chain). This clone came up a few times. Its target antigen remains unknown. No per-base quality is available; no much larger clone lies one base away. Based on the germline V gene, the CDR1 and CDR2 sequences are SGHAT and FQNNGV. V loses 3 bases, J loses 5 bases, and the germline ends lie 8 bases apart. The CDR3 holds 13 amino acids from the cysteine to the phenylalanine. Of the read, only the CDR3 DNA is kept; its 39 bases are in frame from base 1. This record comes from a study of technical replicates of blood from a handful of donors (dated by TCRdb to about 2017). Library prep was done by the immunoSEQ multiplex PCR assay. TCRdb obtained this table from immuneACCESS and retained in-frame rearrangements with V and J assigned. These tables miss some clones; where compared with another copy, unresolved V genes account for less than half of the shortfall, and the remainder is unexplained. The table for this sample lists just over 70,000 clones; roughly 94% of them were counted only once. About 0.38% of the sample is in the top ten clones.

The sequence joins TRBV11-2 to TRBJ1-5, with an unclear D gene assignment. The origin of this receptor is a human donor in good health. Sequenced input: T cells isolated from PBMCs. CDR3 protein: CASSFGMHQPQHF. The DNA sequence is TGTGCCAGCAGCTTCGGGATGCATCAGCCCCAGCATTTT.